This record covers a single TCR beta chain. The antigen remains unidentified. The approximately 130-subject validation cohort, separate from the approximately 640-subject first cohort, included the donors. CDR3 length: 14 amino acids. Germline V CDR1 and CDR2: SGDLS, YYNGEE. V shed 4 bases and J shed 1 base, with 8 bases lying between them. The repertoire was sequenced with immunoSEQ multiplex PCR; TCRdb's copy has only in-frame clones and lacks some. This sample has some 130,000 clones, with around four fifths found just once. This sample is drawn from a study of cytomegalovirus exposure and HLA in healthy donors. Regarding the study as a whole: For cytomegalovirus status, the classifier reportedly gave diagnoses with high specificity and sensitivity. Rare sequences made up most TCRs, while some public TCRs were found in many donors.

The chain joins TRBV9 to TRBJ1-4, with D possibly matching TRBD1 (5 bases). The receptor was isolated from a man between 25 and 39 years old in good health and CMV-seropositive. The sample was PBMCs. CDR3 sequence (DNA): TGTGCCAGCAGCAGGGGTGGAACTAATGAAAAACTGTTTTTT. It translates to CASSRGGTNEKLFF.